The sample holds a few counts of the clone carrying this T cell receptor (beta chain). TCRdb redid the calling of the 5' RACE reads with MiXCR, one entry per CDR3 protein. The sample gives a few hundred thousand distinct CDR3 sequences, around 30% of which show up once; approximately 12% is in the top ten. These data come from a study of T-cell memory formation after mild COVID-19. For the study at large: TCR clusters mostly belonged to single donors.

Germline V CDR1 and CDR2: SGHRS, YFSETQ. Deletions cut 4 bases from V and 1 base from J, with 13 bases between. The CDR3 covers 15 residues. Sequencing was done on a sample of PBMCs or a T cell subset sorted from them (not recorded which). The gene calls are TRBV5-1 and TRBJ2-3, with D perhaps matching TRBD1 (6 bases). The receptor was isolated from an adult woman who had mild COVID-19 (a few samples of this study predate the infection). Cell type and time point are not known. The CDR3 bases are TGCGCCAGCAGCGGATTGACAGGTGGCACAGATACGCAGTATTTT. It translates to CASSGLTGGTDTQYF.